These T cell receptor beta chains were read from a single sample in a study of shared T cell receptors in the human thymus. Only in-frame clones appear in the TCRdb table, and some are missing; sequencing was by immunoSEQ multiplex PCR. This table holds 630,000 or so clones, more than 70% found once. These data were also filed under a second study, of human thymus T cells.

Sequenced material: thymocytes. These receptors all come from a boy younger than two with a congenital heart defect. Both conserved end residues are part of each CDR3. The D gene is left open where the match is weak. Expanded clones get a size class; other rows say once, few or many, or leave the size out.

D: NA
J: TRBJ2-7
size: once
V: TRBV7-9
DNA: TGTGCCAGTATCGCCGGGACAAGCCCCTACGAGCAGTACTTC
CDR3: CASIAGTSPYEQYF

D: TRBD2
J: TRBJ2-1
size: NA
V: TRBV4-3
DNA: TGCGCCAGCAGCCAAGATTGCGGGAGTATGTACAATGAGCAGTTCTTC
CDR3: CASSQDCGSMYNEQFF

D: TRBD1
J: TRBJ1-6
size: NA
V: TRBV25-1
DNA: TGTGCCAGCAGTGAACCAGAGACAGGGGGCCCTTCACCCCTCCACTTT
CDR3: CASSEPETGGPSPLHF

D: NA
J: TRBJ1-3
size: NA
V: TRBV6-5
DNA: TGTGCCAGCAGTTACTCCCTCTCTGGAAACACCATATATTTT
CDR3: CASSYSLSGNTIYF

D: NA
J: TRBJ2-7
size: NA
V: TRBV2
DNA: TGTGCCAGCGAGCCCCTTACCTACGAGCAGTACTTC
CDR3: CASEPLTYEQYF

D: NA
J: TRBJ2-3
size: NA
V: TRBV11-2
DNA: TGTGCCAGCAGCTTTGGGGGGACAGATACGCAGTATTTT
CDR3: CASSFGGTDTQYF

D: NA
J: TRBJ2-5
size: NA
V: TRBV14
DNA: TGTGCCAGCAGCCCACTCAGGGATCGGGAGACCCAGTACTTC
CDR3: CASSPLRDRETQYF

D: NA
J: TRBJ1-4
size: NA
V: TRBV7-2
DNA: TGTGCCAGCAGCTTACGCCCGATGGGGTGGGGGCCGGGTGAAAAACTGTTTTTT
CDR3: CASSLRPMGWGPGEKLFF

D: TRBD1
J: TRBJ1-4
size: NA
V: TRBV5-6
DNA: TGTGCCAGCAGCTGGACAGGGAGTAATGACGAAAAACTGTTTTTT
CDR3: CASSWTGSNDEKLFF

D: TRBD2
J: TRBJ2-5
size: NA
V: TRBV7-2
DNA: TGTGCCAGCAGCTCAAGGGGTCTGACTAGCGGGGGGTTGGAGACCCAGTACTTC
CDR3: CASSSRGLTSGGLETQYF

D: TRBD1
J: TRBJ1-2
size: NA
V: TRBV2
DNA: TGTGCCAGCGAAACTCACAGGGGGCAGGTTGGCTACACCTTC
CDR3: CASETHRGQVGYTF

D: TRBD1
J: TRBJ2-7
size: NA
V: TRBV19
DNA: TGTGCCAGTAGTGCTGGCCTCCTACAGGGGAACGAGCAGTACTTC
CDR3: CASSAGLLQGNEQYF

D: NA
J: TRBJ1-1
size: NA
V: TRBV4-3
DNA: TGCGCCAGCAGCCAGGCTGGACTGGACGCCACTGAAGCTTTCTTT
CDR3: CASSQAGLDATEAFF

D: NA
J: TRBJ1-4
size: NA
V: TRBV4-3
DNA: TGCGCCAGCAGCCCGTTTACGGGGTTTAATGAAAAACTGTTTTTT
CDR3: CASSPFTGFNEKLFF

D: TRBD1
J: TRBJ2-7
size: NA
V: TRBV29-1
DNA: TGCAGCGTTGCCACAGGGGGCCCTAGCTCCTACGAGCAGTACTTC
CDR3: CSVATGGPSSYEQYF

D: NA
J: TRBJ2-5
size: NA
V: TRBV28
DNA: TGTGCCAGCAGTTTTAAGGTCCCGACGGGAGAGACCCAGTACTTC
CDR3: CASSFKVPTGETQYF

D: NA
J: TRBJ1-5
size: NA
V: TRBV28
DNA: TGTGCCAGCAGTTTCCAGGACAGTGCCTATCAGCCCCAGCATTTT
CDR3: CASSFQDSAYQPQHF

D: NA
J: TRBJ2-1
size: NA
V: TRBV9
DNA: TGTGCCAGCAGCCACCATGGGGCAACACACAATGAGCAGTTCTTC
CDR3: CASSHHGATHNEQFF

D: TRBD1
J: TRBJ1-5
size: NA
V: TRBV28
DNA: TGTGCCAGCAGACGTACAGGGGTCAGACAGCCCCAGCATTTT
CDR3: CASRRTGVRQPQHF

D: NA
J: TRBJ2-7
size: NA
V: TRBV14
DNA: TGTGCCAGCAGCCAAGAGGGCCACGAGCAGTACTTC
CDR3: CASSQEGHEQYF

D: TRBD1
J: TRBJ1-2
size: NA
V: TRBV14
DNA: TGTGCCAGCAGCCAAGGATCGGGACAGGTCTATGGCTACACCTTC
CDR3: CASSQGSGQVYGYTF

D: NA
J: TRBJ1-4
size: NA
V: TRBV7-9
DNA: TGTGCCAGCAGCCAGAGACGCCAGGGGAATGAAAAACTGTTTTTT
CDR3: CASSQRRQGNEKLFF

D: TRBD1
J: TRBJ2-4
size: NA
V: TRBV11-2
DNA: TGTGCCAGCAGCAACCGGGACAGGGAGACCAAAAACATTCAGTACTTC
CDR3: CASSNRDRETKNIQYF